These 22 T cell receptor beta chains originate from one sample sequenced in a study of vaccination and CD4 T cells after COVID-19. No antigen is known for these receptors. Regarding treatment: approximately nine-day PBMC culture with coronavirus spike peptide pools or control peptides (ViraFEST assay). CD4+ T cells that came from the unexposed donor were collected before the COVID-19 pandemic (2011-2018). Researchers used the Oncomine TCR Beta short-read assay to sequence DNA from cultured CD4+ T cells. Genomic DNA was drawn out of CD4+ T cells grown in culture. TCRdb fed the PCR reads into MiXCR, producing one record per CDR3 protein. In the table there are about 7,800 distinct CDR3 sequences, 35% to 45% of which are singletons. The source material was CD4+ T cells from blood, cultured in vitro. The receptor set was obtained from a human donor in good health.

This chain uses TRBV4-2 with TRBJ1-4, with D maybe TRBD1 (5 bases). Trimming cost V 0 bases and J 6 bases, with 11 bases left between them. The CDR3 has 15 residues. Germline-derived CDR1 and CDR2 are LGHNA and YNFKEQ. The CDR3 region has the DNA TGTGCCAGCAGCCAAGAGGGAAGAGGGGATGAAAAACTGTTTTTT. It yields the protein CASSQEGRGDEKLFF.

This clonotype was observed a few times. V is TRBV7-2 and J is TRBJ2-5; 11 bases match TRBD2. Germline V CDR1 and CDR2: SGHTA, FQGNSA. The CDR3 sequence is 16 residues long. J lost 2 bases, V lost 1 base, and 3 bases had no gene match. CDR3 region: CASSLGLAGGQETQYF. In DNA form, the CDR3 reads TGTGCCAGCAGCTTAGGGCTAGCGGGAGGACAAGAGACCCAGTACTTC.

The chain recombines TRBV6-1 with TRBJ2-5; perhaps D is TRBD1 or TRBD2 (5 bases each). V lost 6 bases to trimming and J lost 5 bases, with 13 bases between them. Germline values: CDR1 MNHNS, CDR2 SASEGT. The CDR3 is 13 amino acids. For the CDR3, the DNA is TGTGCCAGCAGGGGGACGGCTGGGGAGACCCAGTACTTC. Encoded protein: CASRGTAGETQYF.

This clonotype was seen a handful of times. The CDR3 loop is CSARPSGRTDTQYF. The CDR3 DNA reads TGCAGTGCTAGGCCTAGCGGGAGGACAGATACGCAGTATTTT. V gene TRBV20-1 combines with J gene TRBJ2-3; TRBD2 matches 11 bases. Per germline, CDR1 DFQATT and CDR2 SNEGSKA (reference sequence). CDR3 length: 14 amino acids. V trimming: 3 bases; J trimming: 3 bases; junction bases outside the gene matches: 2.

The rearrangement joins TRBV7-2 to TRBJ2-7; 9 bases map to TRBD2. The germline CDR1 and CDR2 sequences are SGHTA and FQGNSA. After removal of 3 bases from V and 2 bases from J, the junction contained 17 bases not matched to a gene. The CDR3 totals 19 residues. CDR3 nucleotides: TGTGCCAGCAGCTTGTACTCTAGCGGGAATACACTCTCTCCCTACGAGCAGTACTTC. Translating it yields CASSLYSSGNTLSPYEQYF.

A single count supports this clonotype. The chain carries TRBV25-1 and TRBJ1-4, with D unclear. The CDR3 sequence is 15 residues long. The germline V gene has CDR1 MGHDK and CDR2 SYGVNS. Trimming stripped 3 bases from V and 4 bases from J, with 12 bases between. Written as DNA, the CDR3 is TGTGCCAGCAGTGATAGTAGGGCGGGTAATGAAAAACTGTTTTTT. It codes for CASSDSRAGNEKLFF. The whole variable domain, remainder taken from reference TRBV25-1 and TRBJ1-4, is EADIYQTPRYLVIGTGKKITLECSQTMGHDKMYWYQQDPGMELHLIHYSYGVNSTEKGDLSSESTVSRIRTEHFPLTLESARPSHTSQYLCASSDSRAGNEKLFFGSGTQLSVL.

V is TRBV11-2 and J is TRBJ2-7, with 10 bases identical to TRBD2. The CDR3 consists of 15 residues. After removal of 6 bases from V and 0 bases from J, the junction contained 5 bases not matched to a gene. Germline CDR1 and CDR2: SGHAT and FQNNGV. In nucleotides, the CDR3 is TGTGCCAGCAGAACTTCTAGCGGGAGCTCCTACGAGCAGTACTTC. Its translation: CASRTSSGSSYEQYF. Complete variable domain (other parts from reference TRBV11-2 and TRBJ2-7): EAGVAQSPRYKIIEKRQSVAFWCNPISGHATLYWYQQILGQGPKLLIQFQNNGVVDDSQLPKDRFSAERLKGVDSTLKIQPAKLEDSAVYLCASRTSSGSSYEQYFGPGTRLTVT.

The chain employs TRBV10-3 and TRBJ1-6, with no clear D. The CDR3 contains 12 residues. The germline V gene has CDR1 ENHRY and CDR2 SYGVKD. Trimming took off 4 bases at V and 6 bases at J, with 4 bases between the two ends. CDR3: CAISGGNSPLHF. In DNA, the CDR3 is TGTGCCATCAGTGGTGGTAATTCACCCCTCCACTTT.

This clonotype was found a few times. The chain uses TRBV15 and TRBJ2-7; TRBD2 matches at 8 bases. Trimming removed 1 base from V and 6 bases from J; junction bases left unmatched: 8. The CDR3 loop spans 15 amino acids. CDR1 is LNHNV, CDR2 YYDKDF, per germline (reference sequence). The DNA for the CDR3 is TGTGCCACCAGCAGAGGAGCGGGAGAGAGGCTCGAGCAGTACTTC. The encoded protein is CATSRGAGERLEQYF.

The chain uses TRBV28 and TRBJ1-6; the match to TRBD1 covers 9 bases. The V and J ends lost 7 bases and 9 bases, in that order; junction bases with no gene match: 4. The length of the CDR3 is 13 residues. Germline CDR1 and CDR2: MDHEN and SYDVKM. In DNA form, the CDR3 reads TGTGCCAGCACGGGACAGGGAGGTTCACCCCTCCACTTT. It encodes CASTGQGGSPLHF.

This chain connects TRBV20-1 to TRBJ2-5; TRBD2 matches at 13 bases. CDR3 length equals 20 residues. V lost 3 bases, J lost 1 base, and 17 bases stayed unmatched. The V gene's germline CDR1 is DFQATT and CDR2 SNEGSKA (reference sequence). The CDR3 loop is CSASGLGGLAGEGVQETQYF. The CDR3 DNA reads as TGCAGTGCTAGCGGGTTGGGCGGACTAGCGGGAGAGGGCGTCCAAGAGACCCAGTACTTC.

The V and J genes are TRBV19 and TRBJ1-2; D call uncertain. The CDR3 loop spans 14 amino acids. Trimming shortened V by 7 bases and J by 2 bases, and 14 bases separated the two germline ends. The germline gives CDR1 LNHDA, CDR2 SQIVND (reference sequence). DNA for the CDR3: TGTGCCAGTACGGCCCAGCGCAGGAACTATGGCTACACCTTC. Its translation: CASTAQRRNYGYTF.

In this sample, this clonotype turned up a few times. The chain's CDR3 is CASSYDTSSYNSPLHF. CDR3 in DNA: TGTGCCAGCAGTTACGACACGAGCTCCTATAATTCACCCCTCCACTTT. The chain combines TRBV6-2 or TRBV6-3 with TRBJ1-6; D is unclear. The CDR3 length is 16 residues. CDR1 is MNHEY, CDR2 SVGEGT, per germline. The V gene lost 2 bases and the J gene lost 0 bases, with 8 bases spanning the gap.

The chain recombines TRBV20-1 with TRBJ1-2; 7 nucleotides line up with TRBD1. The germline CDR1 and CDR2 sequences are DFQATT and SNEGSKA (reference sequence). The CDR3 runs 14 residues. V trimming: 5 bases; J trimming: 4 bases; junction bases outside the gene matches: 10. The CDR3 region is CSAPFYRDSYGYTF. CDR3 sequence (DNA): TGCAGTGCTCCCTTTTACCGGGACAGCTATGGCTACACCTTC.

This clonotype turned up a few times. The chain has TRBV21-1 and TRBJ1-2; the D segment call TRBD1 is taken from the table without a DNA check. TRBV21-1 is given as a pseudogene. The CDR3 is 16 amino acids. DNA for the CDR3: TGTGCCAGCAGCTCCCTGTGGCGCAGGGGGTTGGGAGGCTACACCTTC. Protein sequence: CASSSLWRRGLGGYTF.

The chain carries TRBV20-1 and TRBJ2-7; 14 bases align to TRBD2. Germline V gene data show CDR1 as DFQATT and CDR2 as SNEGSKA (reference sequence). The J segment lost 1 base and the V segment lost 1 base, leaving 6 bases of the junction unmatched. The CDR3 has 17 amino acids. The CDR3 protein is CSARVGLAGVRSYEQYF. Here the CDR3 DNA reads TGCAGTGCTAGAGTGGGACTAGCGGGAGTTCGGTCCTACGAGCAGTACTTC.

By share of the sample, this clonotype is medium-sized. The J gene is TRBJ2-5, the V gene TRBV5-8; D is perhaps TRBD1 (5 bases). This CDR3 has 17 amino acids. Trimming took 4 bases from V and 0 from J, leaving 19 bases between them. Germline CDR1 SGHTS, CDR2 YDEGEE. CDR3: CASSPDFLSRDQETQYF. The CDR3, as DNA: TGTGCCAGCAGCCCAGACTTCCTTAGCAGGGACCAAGAGACCCAGTACTTC.

In this sample, this clonotype turned up a few times. V is TRBV6-1 and J is TRBJ1-2, with D maybe TRBD1 (6 bases). Germline CDR1 and CDR2: MNHNS and SASEGT. V was cut by 6 bases and J by 0 bases, with 8 bases left in between. The CDR3 is made up of 13 amino acids. This CDR3 reads CASRRTANYGYTF. The CDR3 DNA is TGTGCCAGCAGAAGGACAGCTAACTATGGCTACACCTTC.

The chain uses TRBV6-2 or TRBV6-3 and TRBJ2-7; D perhaps matches TRBD1 (6 bases). V was trimmed by 2 bases and J by 0 bases, leaving 14 bases between them. Looked up from germline, CDR1 is MNHEY and CDR2 is SVGEGT. The CDR3 loop spans 16 amino acids. The CDR3 coding sequence is TGTGCCAGCAGTTACCCGACGGGACAAAACTCCTACGAGCAGTACTTC. It translates to CASSYPTGQNSYEQYF.

The gene calls are TRBV20-1 and TRBJ2-6; TRBD2 might be the D (5 bases). Germline V gene lookup returns CDR1 DFQATT and CDR2 SNEGSKA (reference sequence). The CDR3 runs to 17 residues. Trimming took off 6 bases at V and 0 bases at J, with 18 bases between the two ends. The CDR3 region is CSARSPGSGSGANVLTF. CDR3 sequence (DNA): TGCAGTGCGAGATCCCCGGGATCTGGCTCTGGGGCCAACGTCCTGACTTTC.

This clonotype appeared a single time. The V and J genes are TRBV5-1 and TRBJ1-1, with a possible D match to TRBD1 (5 bases). V was pared by 0 bases and J by 7 bases, with 16 bases between. CDR3 size: 15 residues. Germline V gives CDR1 SGHRS, CDR2 YFSETQ. CDR3 residues: CASSLEGLPSGEAFF. The CDR3 nucleotides read TGCGCCAGCAGCTTGGAGGGACTCCCCAGCGGTGAAGCTTTCTTT. The full variable domain, rest sourced from reference TRBV5-1 and TRBJ1-1, is KAGVTQTPRYLIKTRGQQVTLSCSPISGHRSVSWYQQTPGQGLQFLFEYFSETQRNKGNFPGRFSGRQFSNSRSEMNVSTLELGDSALYLCASSLEGLPSGEAFFGQGTRLTVV.

A few counts support this clonotype. The J gene is TRBJ2-2, the V gene TRBV6-1; 9 nucleotides line up with TRBD1. V trimming: 6 bases; J trimming: 6 bases; junction bases outside the gene matches: 5. Germline assignment: CDR1 MNHNS and CDR2 SASEGT. CDR3 size: 14 residues. The chain's CDR3 is CASSRRQGAGELFF. The CDR3 DNA follows: TGTGCCAGCAGCCGAAGACAGGGGGCCGGGGAGCTGTTTTTT.